Described below is a single T cell receptor beta chain sequence and its context. Its antigen is unidentified. V dropped 3 bases and J dropped 1 base, with 12 bases sitting between them. The CDR3 contains 15 residues. Amplifying from RNA transcripts, the study obtained TCR beta CDR3 regions. RT-PCR with HTBI primers came first, then second-round multiplex PCR. In TCRdb, the multiplex PCR reads were re-called with MiXCR into one record per CDR3 protein. In the table there are approximately 540,000 distinct CDR3 sequences, 35% to 45% of which are singletons. The sample comes from a study of Graves' ophthalmopathy and Graves' hyperthyroidism. Pregnant or lactating patients and those with other autoimmune diseases or uncontrolled infections were excluded. Patients were diagnosed from clinical symptoms, serum thyroxine, TRAb, thyroid ultrasound and orbital computed tomography. Findings and limits, study-wide: Most expanded thyroid clonotypes above 0.001 frequency also appeared in blood. Ophthalmopathy progression was predicted with 65% to 71% sensitivity and approximately 72% specificity.

The TCR comes from an adult man with Graves' hyperthyroidism. Sequenced input: peripheral blood or thyroid tissue (not recorded which). The chain combines TRBV12-3 or TRBV12-4 with TRBJ2-5, with D possibly TRBD1 on 5 matching bases. The CDR3 nucleotides are TGTGCCAGCAGTTTTTCTCAGGGAATCCAAGAGACCCAGTACTTC. It codes for CASSFSQGIQETQYF.